This T cell receptor (beta chain) was recorded in a study of blood T cell repertoires in COVID-19. Study in general: The United States, Italy and Spain were the sources of the acute and convalescent COVID-19 samples. PBMCs, B-cell-depleted T cells, or T cells provided the cDNA or gDNA that made up the material.

As handled by the study authors: Estimation of nucleated cell counts was performed using reference gene primer amplification. Measured with immunoSEQ multiplex PCR; TCRdb has only the in-frame clones, and not every one. The V and J calls and clone size were taken over from that table, and D and trimming were inferred from the DNA. Here the sample spans roughly 53,000 clones, approximately 84% being singletons. From germline, CDR1 is SGHAT and CDR2 FQDESV (reference sequence). The CDR3 loop spans 15 amino acids. Trimming stripped 1 base from V and 6 bases from J, with 13 bases between. The chain combines TRBV11-1 with TRBJ2-1, with D possibly matching TRBD2 (6 bases). The sequencing sample was made of peripheral blood. This clonotype was obtained from a man in his 70s with active COVID-19. CDR3 sequence reads: CASSLGLGSGNEQFF. DNA for the CDR3: TGTGCCAGCAGCTTAGGACTAGGTAGTGGCAATGAGCAGTTCTTC.